The source of this TCR beta chain is a study of T-cell memory formation after mild COVID-19. The overall study: Each donor largely had its own TCR clusters.

TCRdb re-called the 5' RACE reads through MiXCR, storing one row per CDR3 protein. Of 540,000 or so distinct CDR3 sequences listed, about a fifth are singletons. The CDR3 contains 14 residues. Between the trimmed V and J ends, which lost 3 bases and 4 bases, there was a span of 12 bases. Germline lookup yields CDR1 LNHDA and CDR2 SQIVND (reference sequence). Study-wide findings and caveats: Clonal second-wave expansions that peaked on day 37 had unconfirmed SARS-CoV-2 specificity. CD4+ clones that contracted lay mainly in CM and EM; CD8+ ones lay in EMRA.

This clonotype was detected only a few times. Its antigen is unknown. This chain connects TRBV19 to TRBJ1-2; D call uncertain. Sequencing input: PBMCs or a T cell subset sorted from them (not recorded which). This receptor was obtained from an adult woman who had mild COVID-19 (a few samples of this study predate the infection). Cell type and time point are not known. Here the CDR3 reads CASSIAYGGYGYTF. Written as DNA, the CDR3 is TGTGCCAGTAGTATCGCCTACGGTGGCTATGGCTACACCTTC.